This entry describes one T cell receptor (beta chain). Its cognate antigen has yet to be identified. It has no much larger one-base neighbor in the sample; base qualities were not kept. This record comes from a study of cytomegalovirus exposure and HLA in healthy donors (dated by TCRdb to 2016 to 2017). Regarding the complete study: An earlier analysis of several hundred of the donors reported 276 Gb of sequence data and some 120 million unique TCR beta sequences from about 179 million T cells. The study combined high-throughput TCR immunosequencing, statistical association of individual TCRs with disease status, and machine learning to predict cytomegalovirus infection status. About 280 gigabases of sequencing data and approximately 84 million unique TCR sequences were included in an early release covering 550 to 800 HLA-typed donors. In addition to the first cohort of around 670 subjects, a separate validation cohort of 100 to 150 different subjects was used. A later analysis re-examined previously published TCR beta repertoires from 610 or so donors and added high-resolution HLA genotyping to investigate patterns of TCR occurrence. The genetic ancestry cluster associated with self-reported Caucasian donors included 70% to 85% of the roughly 400 genotyped donors. The T cell repertoires of roughly 660 subjects were profiled by immunosequencing and related to cytomegalovirus serostatus. Typing coverage varied by locus: about 620-630 donors for A, B, C, DRB1 and DQB1; roughly 560 for DQA1; around 570 for DPA1; roughly 470 for DPB1. Genome-wide SNP genotypes for about 60% of the 666 donors were used in a later genetic analysis, which treated that subset as a discovery cohort. An earlier analysis of 587 of the donors applied high-throughput TCR beta sequencing to assess whether each TCR beta V gene segment acted as functional or pseudogenic. Across 398 genotyped donors of the cohort, an average of roughly 250,000 unique TCR beta nucleotide sequences per donor were sequenced, and about a sixth of those sequences were non-productive. The study aimed to test whether signatures of past pathogen exposure could be identified by cataloging public T cell receptors. Class I and class II HLA loci were covered by the typing at four-digit resolution. A few DR-DQ haplotypes were handled as single units for association and clustering because linkage in the cohort was strong. Donor age, sex, ethnicity and CMV serostatus were compiled together with the repertoire data. All discovery cohort repertoires had been generated on a single sequencing platform. Rather than using new phenotypic data, the later analysis identified candidate immune exposures from TCR beta sequences and from how often those sequences occurred across donors. General study outcomes and caveats: In a later analysis, over 15,000 TCR beta sequences were associated with specific HLA alleles at a false discovery rate of 0.05. Compared with equally common non-associated chains, HLA-associated TCR beta chains in a later analysis were more clonally expanded and had lower generation probabilities. A later analysis found that TCR association rates varied across HLA loci, with DRB1 alleles showing the most associated TCRs and HLA-C alleles the fewest. A total of some 180 TCR beta chains were listed by the study as associated with cytomegalovirus. Most TCR sequences were observed very rarely across donors, whereas some public TCRs were present in many individuals. Roughly uniform sequencing depth across donors was assumed in presence/absence analyses, although this assumption may not hold. According to the authors, the approach could potentially be generalized to other disease states and immunological phenotypes. A few of the identified cytomegalovirus-associated TCR beta chains were confirmed in vitro to be specific for cytomegalovirus antigens. The 87-base-pair reads could not distinguish some IMGT-functional V segments, including TRBV6-2 and TRBV6-3, so those segments were excluded. A cluster of highly shared sequence variants was judged likely to represent a technical artifact of the sequencing pipeline. Only TCR beta chains were sequenced in this cohort, and the absence of alpha or paired-chain data limited detectable features. In a later genetic analysis, a missense DCLRE1C variant was associated with V-gene and J-gene trimming of TCR beta chains, and the association was replicated in an independent cohort. The classifier was reported to diagnose cytomegalovirus status with high specificity and sensitivity in both the original cohort and the validation cohort. Linkage disequilibrium might explain the correlated functional status among segregating V segments, but an unknown experimental factor could not be ruled out. In an earlier analysis of under 600 of the donors, most TCR beta V segments were observed in productive rearrangements about 87% or about 30% of the time, broadly matching IMGT annotations. In a later analysis, most CMV-associated TCR beta chains were found to appear HLA-restricted, with HLA associations seemingly driven largely by CMV exposure. The earlier analysis of about 600 of the donors excluded some 16 rarely observed V segments, including chromosome 9 orphons, because counts were too low. A further reported finding was that TCR beta sequences accurately predicted the HLA-A and HLA-B alleles for most subjects in the first cohort. CMV serostatus was the only immune exposure information available for the cohort. Several of the top co-occurrence clusters appeared to be linked to parvovirus B19, influenza, CMV and Epstein-Barr virus, according to a later analysis. Assigning TCR associations to individual alleles was difficult when HLA alleles, especially DR and DQ, strongly co-occurred. Because some donors lacked HLA typing at each locus, the association tests relied only on the typed subset. A later genetic analysis reported fewer N-insertions in productive TCRs among donors in an Asian-associated ancestry cluster than the roughly 720-donor mean.

Receptor libraries were prepared by the immunoSEQ multiplex PCR assay. The multiplex PCR relied on a mix of 60 forward primers for TCR Vbeta segments and 13 reverse primers for TCR Jbeta segments. A multiplex PCR assay on genomic DNA amplified the CDR3 region of rearranged TCR beta genes. Amplified TCR beta libraries were sequenced as 87-base-pair reads on the Illumina HiSeq System. Processing in the source paper ran as follows. A later analysis counted about 76 million unique TCR beta chains across the 650 to 700 repertoires, and 9 million to 14 million of these chains were shared by at least two donors. A nearest-neighbor algorithm error-corrected the raw reads and collapsed the reads into unique sequences, merging closely related sequences to remove PCR and sequencing errors. To assign V, D and J gene segments, CDR3 sequences were aligned to IMGT reference sequences. For a sequence to be retained, a match of at least six nucleotides was required to both a V gene segment and a J gene segment. Rearrangements were classified as productive when the CDR3 lacked stop codons and remained in frame with V and J, and all other rearrangements were classified as non-productive. CDR3 was defined according to IMGT convention as the region running from the second conserved V-encoded cysteine to the conserved J-encoded phenylalanine. The earlier analysis of roughly 590 of the donors excluded sequences that lacked an unambiguous match to a single V gene segment. In an earlier analysis of some 590 of the donors, a V segment was called functional when productive rearrangements were above 56.7%, and segregating when the standard deviation between donors exceeded 5%. To diagnose cytomegalovirus status from the catalog of TCR beta chain sequences, a statistical classification framework was built. In a later analysis, TCR nucleotide sequences were compared against IMGT/GENE-DB human TR gene sequences so that V and J genes could be assigned. In a later analysis, CDR3 sequences and most-parsimonious VDJ recombination scenarios were assigned using the TCRdist pipeline. In a later analysis, each TCR beta chain was defined by its CDR3 amino acid sequence together with its V-gene family, and reads lacking a unique V-gene family were excluded. In a later analysis, a few hundred highly shared, low-generation-probability nucleotide sequences were removed to address suspected cross-contamination and a sequencing artifact. In a later analysis, a clonal expansion index was calculated for each public chain from normalized within-repertoire ranks of inferred template counts. In a later analysis, generation probabilities were computed with a VDJ recombination model fitted to out-of-frame rearrangements, and the resulting probabilities were checked against IGoR. Hypergeometric tests were used in a later analysis to score TCR-TCR, TCR-HLA and TCR-CMV co-occurrence, with a repertoire-size bias correction applied to the TCR pairs. To estimate false discovery rates, a later analysis permuted the HLA or CMV assignments 20 times. In a later analysis, co-occurring TCRs were grouped using DBSCAN, and TCRdist sequence similarity was added for clustering within HLA-allele-positive subsets. Repertoires with fewer than 30,000 or more than 120,000 public chains were left out of co-occurrence clustering, as were about 5 repertoires with anomalous nucleotide sharing. The table comes from immuneACCESS by way of TCRdb, which keeps in-frame sequences with V and J called. Part of the clones is missing from these tables; in studies checked, under half for an unresolved V gene and the rest for unknown reasons. From that table come the V and J calls and clone size; the DNA was used to work out D and trimming. This sample gives 130,000 to 150,000 clones in total; over 70% of them show up just once. The ten largest account for approximately 5.7% of the sample.

The cohort consisted of 650 to 700 healthy bone marrow donors. Cohort members were all nominally healthy when sampled, although unrecorded immune exposures were likely present. The donor tested CMV seropositive, placing the donor among the 289 seropositive members of the cohort. A peripheral blood sample was provided by each donor, and peripheral blood mononuclear cells were used for TCR beta sequencing. The Qiagen DNeasy Blood Extraction Kit was used to extract genomic DNA from the blood cell samples. The V end gives up 5 bases and the J end 5 bases, leaving 4 bases in the junction not matched to a gene. For CDR1 and CDR2, the germline V gene lists SGHTA and FQGNSA. The cysteine opens and the phenylalanine closes a CDR3 of 13 amino acids. The entry retains the CDR3 DNA only, 39 bases that are in frame from base 1.

The rearranged segments are TRBV7-2 and TRBJ2-7, with 9 middle bases fitting TRBD1. Sequenced sample: PBMCs. This receptor was obtained from a man aged 30-40 years in good health and CMV-seropositive. The CDR3 region has the sequence CASSIRDRDEQYF. The bases are TGTGCCAGCAGCATCCGGGACAGGGACGAGCAGTACTTC.